This T cell receptor beta chain was captured in a study of T cells in Graves' hyperthyroidism and ophthalmopathy. At the level of the study: At the time of initial diagnosis and before any treatment, peripheral blood was collected. Study-level findings and limits: Peripheral blood also featured most of the thyroid clonotypes expanded above 0.001.

The table lists this clonotype with many counts. Antigen: not known. The CDR3 has 16 amino acids. Germline V gene data show CDR1 as SGHRS and CDR2 as YFSETQ. With 3 bases removed from V and 8 bases from J, the gap between germline ends came to 21 bases. Researchers defined stable Graves' hyperthyroidism as no ophthalmopathy progression within 18 months. Not enrolled were patients with uncontrolled infection, other autoimmune disease, pregnancy or lactation. RNA transcripts yielded amplified TCR beta CDR3 regions. The HTBI primer set served for first-round RT-PCR of the TCR CDR3. TCRdb re-analysed the multiplex PCR reads in MiXCR, keeping a single row per CDR3 protein. Of about 210,000 distinct CDR3 sequences listed, roughly 15% are singletons.

The material sequenced was blood. V gene TRBV5-1 combines with J gene TRBJ2-1, with D perhaps matching TRBD2 (6 bases). The TCR originated in a man aged 50-59 years with Graves' hyperthyroidism. CDR3 in DNA: TGCGCCAGCAGCTCGAATAGCGGAAACTGGGGCGATGAGCAGTTCTTC. Translating it yields CASSSNSGNWGDEQFF.